The 20 T cell receptor beta chains in this list originate from one sample, sequenced in a study of patients with pleural tuberculosis. TCRdb independently ran MiXCR on the reads; one entry per CDR3 protein. The table lists some 29,000 distinct CDR3 sequences, 15% to 20% of them singletons, with 3.5% to 4.5% in the top ten. Specimen: peripheral blood. Every receptor here comes from a human donor with pleural tuberculosis.

In its sample, this clonotype was seen a few times. The chain recombines TRBV11-2 with TRBJ2-5; perhaps TRBD1 as D (5 bases). The CDR3 extends over 16 amino acids. The V end lost 5 bases, the J end lost 3 bases, and 19 bases lay between the germline ends. CDR1 is SGHAT, CDR2 FQNNGV, per germline. CDR3 region: CASSTRAQGSKETQYF. As DNA, the CDR3 is TGTGCCAGCAGCACGAGAGCGCAGGGAAGCAAAGAGACCCAGTACTTC.

This clonotype was found many times. The rearrangement uses TRBV5-1 and TRBJ1-6; no reliable D call. The germline CDR1 and CDR2 sequences are SGHRS and YFSETQ. The CDR3 is 14 amino acids. V lost 3 bases and J 6 bases, leaving 10 bases between the germline ends. The CDR3 coding sequence is TGCGCCAGCAGCTCAGGCACAGTTAATTCACCCCTCCACTTT. It codes for CASSSGTVNSPLHF.

V usage is TRBV7-3 and J usage is TRBJ2-3; 9 bases match TRBD1. Germline trimming cut 1 base from V and 3 bases from J; bases unmatched to any gene: 11. Germline CDR1 reads SGHTA; CDR2 reads FQGTGA. The CDR3 is 18 amino acids. CDR3 in amino acids: CASSLRRPGQGPTDTQYF. The CDR3 nucleotides read TGTGCCAGCAGCTTAAGGCGACCGGGACAGGGTCCGACAGATACGCAGTATTTT.

The sample holds many counts of this clonotype. This chain uses TRBV2 with TRBJ2-5; D is perhaps TRBD2 (5 bases). The CDR3 length is 13 residues. V was cut by 9 bases and J by 0 bases, with 11 bases left in between. Germline V gene sequence: CDR1 SNHLY, CDR2 FYNNEI. The CDR3 loop reads CASKTGYQETQYF. CDR3 nucleotides: TGTGCCAGTAAGACGGGGTACCAAGAGACCCAGTACTTC.

By sample share, this clonotype is medium-sized. The chain links TRBV6-1 to TRBJ2-5, with D possibly matching TRBD1 (6 bases). Per germline, CDR1 MNHNS and CDR2 SASEGT. The CDR3 is 14 residues long. With 5 bases removed from V and 1 base from J, the gap between germline ends came to 11 bases. The CDR3 protein is CASSFGRGQETQYF. The CDR3 DNA follows: TGTGCCAGCAGTTTTGGCAGGGGCCAAGAGACCCAGTACTTC.

Ten or more counts support this clonotype. V and J are TRBV12-3 or TRBV12-4 and TRBJ2-5; 13 bases line up with TRBD2. This CDR3 has 18 amino acids. The J segment lost 5 bases and the V segment lost 6 bases, leaving 15 bases of the junction unmatched. CDR3 bases: TGTGCCAGCAGCCGTGTAATCCGGACTAGCGGGGGATATGAGACCCAGTACTTC. Translating it yields CASSRVIRTSGGYETQYF.

This clonotype was seen many times. The rearrangement joins TRBV18 to TRBJ2-7, with 7 nucleotides matching TRBD1. The V gene end was trimmed by 0 bases and the J gene end by 2 bases; junction bases not matched to a gene: 1. Germline CDR1 and CDR2: KGHSH and LQKENI. The CDR3 covers 14 residues. The CDR3 region is CASSPPQGAYEQYF. The CDR3 bases are TGTGCCAGCTCACCACCGCAGGGGGCCTACGAGCAGTACTTC.

This clonotype has at least ten counts. The gene calls are TRBV5-1 and TRBJ2-1; no reliable D call. V was trimmed by 5 bases and J by 1 base, leaving 10 bases between them. CDR3 length: 14 amino acids. The germline CDR1 and CDR2 sequences are SGHRS and YFSETQ. The CDR3 coding sequence is TGCGCCAGCAGTGTTGGTGGGTCCTACAATGAGCAGTTCTTC. This encodes CASSVGGSYNEQFF.

This clonotype occurred many times. J is TRBJ1-2 and V is TRBV6-2 or TRBV6-3, with D hard to call. Trimming stripped 5 bases from V and 3 bases from J, with 22 bases between. This CDR3 has 17 residues. Germline-derived CDR1 and CDR2 are MNHEY and SVGEGT. Here the CDR3 DNA reads TGTGCCAGCAGTCCTACAATCGCCAAGATCCGAGACTATGGCTACACCTTC. Its protein is CASSPTIAKIRDYGYTF.

This clonotype was recorded many times. The CDR3 protein is CATSGQAFYGYTF. CDR3 in DNA: TGTGCCACCAGTGGGCAGGCTTTCTATGGCTACACCTTC. The chain is built from TRBV24-1 and TRBJ1-2, with no clear D. The CDR3 extends over 13 amino acids. V lost 5 bases and J 4 bases, leaving 10 bases between the germline ends. Germline-derived CDR1 and CDR2 are KGHDR and SFDVKD.

This clonotype occurred a few times. A much more abundant neighbour one base away suggests this may be a read error. The J gene is TRBJ2-3, the V gene TRBV5-1; possible D gene TRBD1, 6 bases. CDR3 length: 14 amino acids. Germline CDR1 is SGHRS and CDR2 is YFSETQ. The CDR3 DNA sequence: TGCGCCAGCAGCTTGGCCGTGGGGGCAGATGCGCAGTATTTT. Protein: CASSLAVGADAQYF. Full variable domain (rest looked up from reference TRBV5-1 and TRBJ2-3): KAGVTQTPRYLIKTRGQQVTLSCSPISGHRSVSWYQQTPGQGLQFLFEYFSETQRNKGNFPGRFSGRQFSNSRSEMNVSTLELGDSALYLCASSLAVGADAQYFGPGTRLTVL.

At least ten counts were recorded for this clonotype. The genes are TRBV4-2 and TRBJ2-3; 8 bases are a match to TRBD1. The CDR3 length is 18 residues. The germline V gene encodes CDR1 LGHNA and CDR2 YNFKEQ. The trim removed 3 bases at V and 2 bases at J, leaving 13 bases unmatched. The CDR3 is CASSQNPGTGRFTDTQYF. DNA for the CDR3: TGTGCCAGCAGCCAGAATCCCGGGACAGGAAGGTTCACAGATACGCAGTATTTT.

This clonotype is medium-sized in the sample. In DNA, the CDR3 is TGTGCCAGCAGGGGACAGGGGTCCGGTGGGAACACTGAAGCTTTCTTT. It is translated as CASRGQGSGGNTEAFF. The gene calls are TRBV27 and TRBJ1-1; 10 nucleotides line up with TRBD1. The CDR3 runs 16 residues. The junction had 8 bases not matched to a gene; V was cut back by 6 bases and J by 1 base. Germline assignment: CDR1 MNHEY and CDR2 SMNVEV (reference sequence).

This clonotype has ten or more counts. This chain joins TRBV6-2 or TRBV6-3 and TRBJ2-5, with unresolved D. The germline gives CDR1 MNHEY, CDR2 SVGEGT. This CDR3 is built from 13 residues. Trimming removed 6 bases at V and 4 bases at J, with 12 bases between. The CDR3 coding sequence is TGTGCCAGCAGGCCAGAGATAAGAGAGACCCAGTACTTC. This encodes CASRPEIRETQYF.

This clonotype was picked up many times. This chain links TRBV19 with TRBJ2-1; the match to TRBD2 covers 8 bases. The CDR3 loop spans 16 amino acids. J gave up 7 bases and V 3 bases, and 11 bases lay outside the gene matches. CDR1 is LNHDA and CDR2 is SQIVND in the germline V gene (reference sequence). CDR3 region: CASSISGGRGGNEQFF. CDR3 sequence (DNA): TGTGCCAGTAGTATTTCGGGGGGGAGGGGAGGTAATGAGCAGTTCTTC.

This clonotype was counted at least ten times. At one end the junction does not follow the germline gene, possibly because of a read error. The chain uses TRBV30 and TRBJ1-1, with D perhaps matching TRBD1 (6 bases). The CDR3 sequence is 13 residues long. CDR1 is GTSNPN and CDR2 is SVGIG in the germline V gene (reference sequence). The CDR3 loop is CACSGGAYTEAFF. The CDR3, as DNA: TGTGCCTGTAGTGGGGGGGCATACACTGAAGCTTTCTTT.

The chain has TRBV27 and TRBJ1-1; 9 nucleotides line up with TRBD1. Trimming took 3 bases from V and 0 from J; bases not matched to a gene: 5. This CDR3 region has 16 residues. The germline V gene encodes CDR1 MNHEY and CDR2 SMNVEV (reference sequence). The CDR3 region is CASSFDRGGMNTEAFF. The CDR3 nucleotides read TGTGCCAGCAGTTTCGACAGGGGGGGCATGAACACTGAAGCTTTCTTT.

This clonotype was seen repeatedly, ten times or more. V usage is TRBV6-6 and J usage is TRBJ2-6, with unresolved D. Per germline, CDR1 MNHNY and CDR2 SVGAGI (reference sequence). Trimming pared 2 bases from V and 2 bases from J, leaving 13 bases between. This CDR3 spans 17 amino acids. The CDR3 sequence: CASSYGPKSPGANVLTF. The CDR3 region has the DNA TGTGCCAGCAGTTACGGGCCCAAATCCCCTGGGGCCAACGTCCTGACTTTC.

There are many counts of this clonotype. J is TRBJ2-3 and V is TRBV30; unclear D gene. V lost 0 bases to trimming and J lost 6 bases, with 7 bases between them. The CDR3 totals 12 residues. The germline CDR1 and CDR2 sequences are GTSNPN and SVGIG (reference sequence). In DNA, the CDR3 is TGTGCCTGGAGTGTACCCCCTGATACGCAGTATTTT. Translation: CAWSVPPDTQYF.

The chain combines TRBV20-1 with TRBJ1-1; 7 bases align to TRBD1. The CDR3 is 16 amino acids. V shed 0 bases, J shed 4 bases, and the junction held 11 bases outside the gene matches. Germline CDR1 reads DFQATT; CDR2 reads SNEGSKA (reference sequence). The CDR3, as DNA: TGCAGTGCTAGAGATGGGGCGACAGGGTTGAGCACTGAAGCTTTCTTT. It yields the protein CSARDGATGLSTEAFF.